This TCR beta chain was identified in a study of T cell responses to AZD1222 COVID-19 vaccine. Study results and limitations: Donor demographics were predominantly white British with a female majority; clonal diversity may be underestimated.

A note on this clone: The antigen is not known.

Clones were read by immunoSEQ multiplex PCR, and TCRdb kept only the in-frame ones, dropping some. The table has fewer than 150,000 clones, 92% seen once. The CDR3 is 12 amino acids. Second doses were pooled across both intervals (about 4 or about 12 weeks). This receptor was identified in an adult who received the AZD1222 COVID-19 vaccine. The sequenced sample was peripheral blood, obtained 28 days after the second AZD1222 dose. The chain recombines TRBV21-1 with TRBJ1-2; the table's D call of TRBD1 was not tested on the DNA. TRBV21-1 is marked as a pseudogene. This CDR3 is CASSKEARQGYF. The CDR3 bases are TGTGCCAGCAGCAAAGAGGCAAGACAGGGATACTTC.